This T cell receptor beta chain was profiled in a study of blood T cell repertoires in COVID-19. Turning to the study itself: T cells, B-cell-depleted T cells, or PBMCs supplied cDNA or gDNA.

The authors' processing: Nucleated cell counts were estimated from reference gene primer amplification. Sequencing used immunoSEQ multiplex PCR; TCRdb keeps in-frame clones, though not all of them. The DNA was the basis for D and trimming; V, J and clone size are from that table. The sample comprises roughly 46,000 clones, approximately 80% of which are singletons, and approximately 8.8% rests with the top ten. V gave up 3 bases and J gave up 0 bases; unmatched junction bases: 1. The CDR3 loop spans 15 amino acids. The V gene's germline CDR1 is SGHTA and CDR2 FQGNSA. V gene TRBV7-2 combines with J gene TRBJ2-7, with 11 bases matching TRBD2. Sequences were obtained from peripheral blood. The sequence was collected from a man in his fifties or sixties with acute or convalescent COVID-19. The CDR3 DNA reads TGTGCCAGCAGCTTCACTAGCGGGAGCTCCTACGAGCAGTACTTC. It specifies CASSFTSGSSYEQYF.